This TCR beta chain was identified in a study of T cell repertoires in cytomegalovirus infection. Study details: Matching HLA type, along with CMV infection, was indicated by public TCR beta signatures.

Germline V lookup: CDR1 SGHTA, CDR2 FQGNSA. Germline trimming cut 1 base from V and 6 bases from J; bases unmatched to any gene: 7. This CDR3 spans 16 amino acids. MiXCR was run by TCRdb on the reads, yielding one entry per CDR3 protein. In the table there are about 920,000 distinct CDR3 sequences, around 31% of which are singletons. About this clonotype itself: Antigen specificity is unknown. A much larger clone sits a single nucleotide away, making a read error possible.

The chain links TRBV7-2 to TRBJ2-7, with 12 bases aligning to TRBD1. The receptor was isolated from a human donor in good health (CMV status not recorded). Some clones in this sample may be carry-over from other donors' samples. Sequenced here: cultured CD8+ T cells from PBMCs, sampled from culture after CMV antigen stimulation. CDR3 residues: CASSLGGTGGFCEQYF. The CDR3 DNA reads as TGTGCCAGCAGCTTAGGAGGGACAGGGGGCTTCTGCGAGCAGTACTTC.